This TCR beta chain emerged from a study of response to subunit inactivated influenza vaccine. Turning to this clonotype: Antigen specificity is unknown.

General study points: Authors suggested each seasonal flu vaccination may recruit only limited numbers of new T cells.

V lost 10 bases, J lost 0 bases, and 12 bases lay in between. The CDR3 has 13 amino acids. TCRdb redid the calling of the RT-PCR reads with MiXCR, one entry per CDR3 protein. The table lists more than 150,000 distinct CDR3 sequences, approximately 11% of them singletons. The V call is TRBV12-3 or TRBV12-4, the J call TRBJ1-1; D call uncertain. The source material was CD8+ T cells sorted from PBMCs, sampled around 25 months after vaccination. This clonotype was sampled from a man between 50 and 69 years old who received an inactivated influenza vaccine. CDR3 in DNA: TGTGCCACAAGTTCAGGCATGAACACTGAAGCTTTCTTT. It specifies CATSSGMNTEAFF.